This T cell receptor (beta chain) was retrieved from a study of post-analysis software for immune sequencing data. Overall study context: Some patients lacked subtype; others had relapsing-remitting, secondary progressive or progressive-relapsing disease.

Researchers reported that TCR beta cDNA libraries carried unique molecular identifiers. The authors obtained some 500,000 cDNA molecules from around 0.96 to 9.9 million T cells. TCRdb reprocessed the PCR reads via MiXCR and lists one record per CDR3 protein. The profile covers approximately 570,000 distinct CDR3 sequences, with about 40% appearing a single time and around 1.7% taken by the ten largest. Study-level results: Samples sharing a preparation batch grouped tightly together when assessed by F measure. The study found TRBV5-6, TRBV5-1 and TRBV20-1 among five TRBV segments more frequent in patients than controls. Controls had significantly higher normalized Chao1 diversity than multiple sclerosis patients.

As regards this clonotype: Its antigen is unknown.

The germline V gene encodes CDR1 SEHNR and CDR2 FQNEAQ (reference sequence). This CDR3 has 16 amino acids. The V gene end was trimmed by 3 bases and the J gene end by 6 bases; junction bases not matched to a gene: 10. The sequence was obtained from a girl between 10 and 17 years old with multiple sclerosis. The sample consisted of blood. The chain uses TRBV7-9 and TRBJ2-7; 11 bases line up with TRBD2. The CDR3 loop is CASSFIAGGPDREQYF. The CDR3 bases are TGTGCCAGCAGCTTCATAGCGGGAGGGCCGGATCGCGAGCAGTACTTC.